The present T cell receptor beta chain was sequenced within a study of blood T cells in healthy people across ages (dated by TCRdb to 2013 to 2016). Notes on the research overall: In model experiments, roughly one uniquely barcoded TCR beta cDNA molecule per two T cells was captured by template switching. Two additional independent replicas of 1 million unique cDNA reads from the same blood draw were analyzed for two donors (one aged 18 to 29 and one aged 80 or older). Donors were grouped into four age groups: young (average 16 years), middle-aged (about 38), aged (around 56) and long-lived (around 82). To avoid experimental bias, donors of different ages were spread randomly across the sequencing lanes. Using deep sequencing normalized with unique cDNA molecular identifiers, the study measured how TCR beta repertoire diversity changes with age. General findings and caveats noted by the study authors: Observed TCR beta diversity per million T cells fell roughly linearly with age, and a significant reduction was already apparent by age about 38. Compared with the aged group, the long-lived group had more naive CD4+ T cells, fewer expanded clones and increased TCR diversity, a pattern suggesting age selection. Estimates of total diversity from one million sequenced T cells were regarded as lower bounds and underestimates. The CMV infection status of donors was not known, potentially confounding age-related changes in expanded clonotypes. Conclusive comparison of naive and antigen-experienced compartments was prevented by the profiling of bulk unsorted PBMCs. A strong correlation was found between observed TCR beta diversity and the percentage of naive T cells measured by flow cytometry.

Library preparation employed 5' RACE. The instrument was an Illumina HiSeq 2500. A second PCR of about 6 to 11 cycles was performed with a sample-barcoded 5' primer and a J-beta primer mix. A unique molecular identifier was introduced onto each TCR beta cDNA molecule by a template-switch 5' adaptor carrying 12 random nucleotides. Each sample yielded at least 2.5 million CDR3-containing paired-end reads. First-strand cDNA synthesis was performed from all RNA using the Mint cDNA synthesis kit, with priming by a TRBC-specific oligonucleotide. All cDNA was treated with uracil-DNA glycosylase and then went through a first 18-cycle PCR with the universal primers M1SS and BC2_uni_R. Regarding the original processing steps: Each sample was normalized by randomly selecting 1 million high-quality reads, each carrying a distinct molecular identifier. Reads with shared molecular identifiers were discarded instead of being binned into consensus sequences. MiTCR, run with a Q25 quality threshold and the strictest error-elimination algorithm, handled CDR3 identification, clonotype clustering and error correction. A nonparametric unseen species model with Euler transformation was used to estimate lower-bound total TCR beta diversity. The public reads were reprocessed in TCRdb via fastp at Q25 and MiXCR, keeping in-frame beta chains. When rows share a CDR3 protein, they turn into one entry using the most common DNA and genes. The V and J calls were determined by TCRdb, not by the authors. This sample holds about 1.8 million distinct CDR3 sequences; 49% were observed only once. The ten largest clones represent approximately 2% of the sample.

This clonotype was found once. Its cognate antigen has yet to be identified. No base-level quality is on record; no much larger clone is a single base apart. Systemically healthy Caucasian individuals from Russia, over 30 in total and aged about 6 to 95 years, were included as donors. Each donor gave ten milliliters of peripheral blood, collected into EDTA-treated Vacutainer tubes. Ficoll-Paque density-gradient centrifugation was used to isolate PBMCs, with at least 6 million obtained per sample. Total RNA was extracted from PBMCs with Trizol reagent, with at least 6 micrograms obtained per sample. For every donor, flow cytometry on a PBMC aliquot measured the percentage of naive CD45RAhigh/CD27high T cells. The CDR3, from cysteine to phenylalanine, totals 17 residues. Here the CDR3 DNA is all that survives: 51 bases in frame from base 1. V drops 0 bases and J drops 2 bases, leaving 18 bases in between. For CDR1 and CDR2, the germline V gene (reference sequence) lists DFQATT and SNEGSKA.

The chain is made from TRBV20-1 and TRBJ2-3, and perhaps TRBD1 as D gene, on 6 matching bases. Sequenced input: blood. The sequence came from a woman aged 40 to 49 in good health. The CDR3 has the sequence CSARDRLQGRVTDTQYF. The DNA sequence follows: TGCAGTGCTAGAGATCGTCTTCAGGGGCGGGTCACAGATACGCAGTATTTT.